This is a list of T cell receptor beta chains from one sample in a study of blood T cell repertoires in COVID-19. Sequencing used immunoSEQ multiplex PCR; TCRdb keeps in-frame clones, though not all of them. The sample has roughly 170,000 clones; around 82% are singletons. The specimen was PBMCs or T cells enriched from blood (not recorded which). These TCRs come from a woman between 50 and 59 years old in a cohort exposed to, infected with or recovered from COVID-19 (not recorded which). The CDR3 runs from the conserved cysteine through the conserved F or W. D genes are given only for firm matches. Size values are once, few and many counts, or a class for expanded clones, and some rows have none.

j_gene,d_gene,v_gene,abundance,CDR3nt,CDR3aa
TRBJ1-1,NA,TRBV29-1,NA,TGCAGCGTTGAAAATTCAGGCATGAACACTGAAGCTTTCTTT,CSVENSGMNTEAFF
TRBJ1-2,TRBD1,TRBV10-3,NA,TGTGCCATCAGTCCCGGGACAGGGAACTATGGCTACACCTTC,CAISPGTGNYGYTF
TRBJ2-2,TRBD1,TRBV15,NA,TGTGCCACCAGCAGAGATCCCGGGACAGGGGCCGGGGAGCTGTTTTTT,CATSRDPGTGAGELFF
TRBJ1-4,NA,TRBV10-3,many,TGTGCCATCGGGGAAGGGAGTCGCGAAAAACTGTTTTTT,CAIGEGSREKLFF
TRBJ2-3,TRBD1,TRBV3-1/TRBV3-2,few,TGTGCCAGCAGCCAAGAGGGGCCCCCATCCGTGGGACAGGGCACAGATACGCAGTATTTT,CASSQEGPPSVGQGTDTQYF
TRBJ1-6,NA,TRBV18,NA,TGTGCCAGCTCACCCGGACTGCATAATTCACCCCTCCACTTT,CASSPGLHNSPLHF
TRBJ2-3,NA,TRBV3-1/TRBV3-2,few,TGTGCCAGCAGCTACTCAGGAGATACGCAGTATTTT,CASSYSGDTQYF
TRBJ2-7,TRBD1,TRBV30,NA,TGTGCCTGGACCGCTACCGGGACAGACCCTTACGAGCAGTACTTC,CAWTATGTDPYEQYF
TRBJ1-5,NA,TRBV30,NA,TGTGCCTGGAGTGTGGGCGGACTCGGATCTCAGCCCCAGCATTTT,CAWSVGGLGSQPQHF
TRBJ2-5,NA,TRBV18,once,TGTGCCAGCTCACCTTCCGGGATCCTTGGAGAGACCCAGTACTTC,CASSPSGILGETQYF
TRBJ1-6,TRBD1,TRBV3-1/TRBV3-2,NA,TGTGCCAGCAGCCAAGGAGGGGGCTCAAATAATTCACCCCTCCACTTT,CASSQGGGSNNSPLHF
TRBJ1-1,TRBD1,TRBV11-2,NA,TGTGCCAGCAGCTCCTCGAGACAGGGGGTGAACACTGAAGCTTTCTTT,CASSSSRQGVNTEAFF
TRBJ1-5,NA,TRBV28,NA,TGTGCCAGCAGGAGAGGAAGTCCGCCCCAGCATTTT,CASRRGSPPQHF
TRBJ2-1,NA,TRBV5-1,NA,TGCGCCAGTAACCGGGACACTTACAATGAGCAGTTCTTC,CASNRDTYNEQFF
TRBJ2-2,NA,TRBV30,NA,TGTGCCTGGAGTGTACGTAGAACAGGGCGGGACACCGGGGAGCTGTTTTTT,CAWSVRRTGRDTGELFF
TRBJ1-2,NA,TRBV6-1,NA,TGTGCCAGCAGTGACAGTGGAGATGGCTACACCTTC,CASSDSGDGYTF
TRBJ2-5,TRBD2,TRBV7-8,NA,TGTGCCAGCAGCTTAGTGCTAGCGGGTCATACAGGTTCCCAGTACTTC,CASSLVLAGHTGSQYF
TRBJ2-3,NA,TRBV19,NA,TGTGCCAGTTTTGGGGGCATAGATACGCAGTATTTT,CASFGGIDTQYF
TRBJ1-3,NA,TRBV7-2,NA,TGTGCCAGCAGCTTAGTGGGGTCAGGGGGAAACACCATATATTTT,CASSLVGSGGNTIYF
TRBJ2-5,TRBD1,TRBV2,NA,TGTGCCAGCGGTCGGGACAGGGGTAGAGAGACCCAGTACTTC,CASGRDRGRETQYF
TRBJ1-1,TRBD1,TRBV19,NA,TGTGCCACCCTTGGGCAGGGGGTAAGGACTGAAGCTTTCTTT,CATLGQGVRTEAFF
TRBJ1-6,TRBD1,TRBV28,NA,TGTGCCAGCAGTTTCTCAATAGGGGGCAATTCACCCCTCCACTTT,CASSFSIGGNSPLHF
TRBJ1-6,TRBD1,TRBV6-4,NA,TGTGCCAGCAGTGAAGGGGGCCCATTTAATTCACCCCTCCACTTT,CASSEGGPFNSPLHF
TRBJ2-5,NA,TRBV15,NA,TGTGCCACCAGCAGAGGCGGGATGACAGGGTGGGAGACCCAGTACTTC,CATSRGGMTGWETQYF
TRBJ1-2,NA,TRBV19,NA,TGTGCCAGTAGTATAGAAGAAGAGGTACAGGCACTGGAACACAACTATGGCTACACCTTC,CASSIEEEVQALEHNYGYTF
TRBJ2-1,TRBD2,TRBV7-3,NA,TGTGCCAGCAGCTTTGCTAGCGGGGGATACAATGAGCAGTTCTTC,CASSFASGGYNEQFF
TRBJ1-5,TRBD1,TRBV4-1,NA,TGCGCCAGCAGCCAAACACCGACAGGGGATCAGCCCCAGCATTTT,CASSQTPTGDQPQHF
TRBJ2-7,NA,TRBV9,NA,TGTGCCAGCAGCGTAGCTGAGGATCCCCTCTACGAGCAGTACTTC,CASSVAEDPLYEQYF
TRBJ1-1,TRBD1,TRBV5-4,NA,TGTGCCAGCAGCCTAGGACAGGGTAGGACTGAAGCTTTCTTT,CASSLGQGRTEAFF
TRBJ2-5,NA,TRBV3-1/TRBV3-2,NA,TGTGCCAGCAGCCAATATGACAGTGACCAAGAGACCCAGTACTTC,CASSQYDSDQETQYF
TRBJ1-5,TRBD1,TRBV30,few,TGTGCCAGGGGACAGGGGGCTGGTCAGCCCCAGCATTTT,CARGQGAGQPQHF
TRBJ2-7,NA,TRBV28,NA,TGTGCCAGCAGTTTACTGCCTAACTACGAGCAGTACTTC,CASSLLPNYEQYF
TRBJ2-5,TRBD1,TRBV19,NA,TGTGCCAGTAGTACCCAAGGGGGCGCGGAGACCCAGTACTTC,CASSTQGGAETQYF
TRBJ2-7,NA,TRBV6-5,once,TGTGCCAGCAGTTATATGGGAGTGAGCGAGCAGTACTTC,CASSYMGVSEQYF
TRBJ1-1,TRBD1,TRBV5-1,NA,TGCGCCAGCAGCGTCGGACAGGGATTAGCTTTCTTT,CASSVGQGLAFF
TRBJ2-2,TRBD1,TRBV7-9,NA,TGTGCCAGCAGCTCCTCAGGGGGTACCGGGGAGCTGTTTTTT,CASSSSGGTGELFF
TRBJ2-5,NA,TRBV5-4,NA,TGTGCCAGCACCGATGGGGGCCAGGGGAGCGTGGAGACCCAGTACTTC,CASTDGGQGSVETQYF
TRBJ2-1,NA,TRBV7-8,many,TGTGCCAGCAGCTTGGAGACTAGTGTGGGAGTATTAAATGAGCAGTTCTTC,CASSLETSVGVLNEQFF
TRBJ1-2,TRBD1,TRBV10-3,NA,TGTGCCATCAGTAGTAGGGACAGTGGGAACTATGGCTACACCTTC,CAISSRDSGNYGYTF
TRBJ2-7,TRBD2,TRBV5-4,NA,TGTGCCAGCAGCAATAGCGGGAGTTGGAACGAGCAGTACTTC,CASSNSGSWNEQYF
TRBJ1-4,NA,TRBV28,NA,TGTGCCGGGAGGGGCAGGCCTAGTGAAAAACTGTTTTTT,CAGRGRPSEKLFF
TRBJ2-5,TRBD1,TRBV27,NA,TGTGCCAGCAGTGAGCGACAGGGGCAAGAGACCCAGTACTTC,CASSERQGQETQYF
TRBJ1-4,TRBD1,TRBV6-5,NA,TGTGCCAGCGGCCAGACAGGGTCACTTAATGAAAAACTGTTTTTT,CASGQTGSLNEKLFF
TRBJ2-3,NA,TRBV19,NA,TGTGCCAGTAGTAATCCGGGCACAGATACGCAGTATTTT,CASSNPGTDTQYF
TRBJ1-2,TRBD1,TRBV19,NA,TGTGCCAGTAGTACCCAATGGACAGGGGATCTCGGCTACACCTTC,CASSTQWTGDLGYTF
TRBJ1-4,NA,TRBV7-9,NA,TGTGCCAGCAGCTCGCAGGTCGTTGAGGAAAAACTGTTTTTT,CASSSQVVEEKLFF
TRBJ2-3,TRBD2,TRBV28,NA,TGTGCCAGCGGGAGGGCCAGCACAGATACGCAGTATTTT,CASGRASTDTQYF
TRBJ2-2,TRBD1,TRBV25-1,NA,TGTGCCAGCGTAGACCCGGGACAGGGCTCCACCGGGGAGCTGTTTTTT,CASVDPGQGSTGELFF
TRBJ2-7,TRBD1,TRBV28,NA,TGTGCCAGCATTCCTTTAGGACAGGGGGAATCCTACGAGCAGTACTTC,CASIPLGQGESYEQYF
TRBJ1-2,TRBD1,TRBV28,once,TGTGCCAGCCATTTCAGACAGGGGAAGGCACCTTATGGCTACACCTTC,CASHFRQGKAPYGYTF
TRBJ2-7,TRBD2,TRBV19,NA,TGTGCCAGTAGTCGCCCGACTAGCGGGAGCGAGCAGTACTTC,CASSRPTSGSEQYF
TRBJ1-5,NA,TRBV5-1,NA,TGCGCCAGCAGCTCCGGGACACCCAATCAGCCCCAGCATTTT,CASSSGTPNQPQHF
TRBJ2-7,TRBD1,TRBV3-1/TRBV3-2,NA,TGTGCCAGCAGCCAAGGACAGGGGGAGATATACGAGCAGTACTTC,CASSQGQGEIYEQYF
TRBJ2-1,TRBD1,TRBV27,NA,TGTGCCACCTCCGCTGGACAGGGTTTAAGTGAGCAGTTCTTC,CATSAGQGLSEQFF
TRBJ2-2,NA,TRBV24-1,NA,TGTGCCACCAGTGATTTCCGGGGGGAGCTGTTTTTT,CATSDFRGELFF
TRBJ1-1,NA,TRBV12-3/TRBV12-4,few,TGTGCCAGCAGTTCAGACATAAACACTGAAGCTTTCTTT,CASSSDINTEAFF
TRBJ2-7,NA,TRBV10-1,NA,TGCGCCGTAGTTTCCCAGGGGCCTTACGAGCAGTACTTC,CAVVSQGPYEQYF
TRBJ2-7,NA,TRBV9,NA,TGTGCCAGCAGCGTAGCGGGGCGGGACTTCGACGAGCAGTACTTC,CASSVAGRDFDEQYF
TRBJ1-1,NA,TRBV2,NA,TGTGCCAGCAGGGGGGCCCCCGGAGCGAACACTGAAGCTTTCTTT,CASRGAPGANTEAFF
TRBJ1-6,NA,TRBV6-1,NA,TGTGCCAGCAGTGAAACAGGCCCTAGTAATTCACCCCTCCACTTT,CASSETGPSNSPLHF